This T cell receptor beta chain was identified in a study of cytomegalovirus exposure and HLA in healthy donors (dated by TCRdb to about 2017). Context from the whole study: According to an earlier analysis of 587 of the donors, about 179 million T cells yielded roughly 110 million unique TCR beta sequences and about 300 Gb of sequence data. Approximately 300 gigabases of sequencing data and 70 million to 95 million unique TCR sequences made up an early release that covered 500 to 650 HLA-typed donors. Donor age, sex, ethnicity and CMV serostatus were compiled together with the repertoire data. Among the roughly 380 genotyped donors, under 90% belonged to the genetic ancestry cluster associated with self-reported Caucasian donors. Typing coverage varied by locus: about 629-630 donors for A, B, C, DRB1 and DQB1; roughly 560 for DQA1; nearly 610 for DPA1; roughly 470 for DPB1. All discovery cohort repertoires had been generated using a single sequencing platform. To decide whether each TCR beta V gene segment behaved as functional or pseudogenic, an earlier analysis of approximately 600 of the donors relied on high-throughput TCR beta sequencing. The study profiled the T cell repertoires of hundreds of subjects by immunosequencing and related them to cytomegalovirus serostatus. Roughly 5 DR-DQ haplotypes were handled as single units for association and clustering because linkage in the cohort was strong. The study aimed to test whether cataloging public T cell receptors could reveal signatures of past pathogen exposure. Among 398 genotyped donors of the cohort, an average of about 240,000 unique TCR beta nucleotide sequences were sequenced per donor, around 20% of them non-productive. Besides the first cohort of around 670 subjects, a separate validation cohort made up of roughly 120 different subjects was used. To predict cytomegalovirus infection status, the study brought together high-throughput TCR immunosequencing, statistical association of individual TCRs with disease status, and machine learning. HLA typing covered class I and class II loci at four-digit resolution. To study patterns of TCR occurrence, a later analysis re-analyzed previously published TCR beta repertoires from 600 to 750 donors and added high-resolution HLA genotyping. Rather than drawing on any new phenotypic data, the later analysis identified candidate immune exposures from TCR beta sequences and the way those sequences occurred across donors. A later genetic analysis took genome-wide SNP genotypes for about 55% of the 666 donors and used that subset as a discovery cohort.

The library was prepared using the immunoSEQ multiplex PCR assay. For the multiplex PCR, a mixture combining 60 forward primers for TCR Vbeta segments and 13 reverse primers for TCR Jbeta segments was used. The CDR3 region of rearranged TCR beta genes was amplified from genomic DNA with a multiplex PCR assay. The amplified TCR beta libraries were sequenced on the Illumina HiSeq System as 87-base-pair reads. The authors processed their data as follows. A later analysis tallied roughly 76 million unique TCR beta chains across the roughly 610 repertoires, and approximately 9.9 million of those chains were shared by two or more donors. Raw reads were error-corrected and collapsed into unique sequences with a nearest-neighbor algorithm that merged closely related sequences to remove PCR and sequencing errors. V, D and J gene segments were assigned by aligning CDR3 sequences to IMGT reference sequences. For a sequence to be retained, a match of at least six nucleotides was required to both a V gene segment and a J gene segment. A rearrangement was called productive if the CDR3 had no stop codons and remained in frame with V and J, and every other rearrangement was called non-productive. Following IMGT convention, CDR3 was defined as the stretch from the second conserved V-encoded cysteine to the conserved J-encoded phenylalanine. In an earlier analysis of 500 to 650 of the donors, sequences lacking an unambiguous match to a single V gene segment were excluded. In an earlier analysis of a few hundred of the donors, V segments were called functional above 56.7% productive rearrangements and were called segregating when the between-donor standard deviation exceeded 5%. A statistical classification framework was built for diagnosing cytomegalovirus status from the catalog of TCR beta chain sequences. A later analysis assigned V and J genes by comparing TCR nucleotide sequences with IMGT/GENE-DB human TR gene sequences. Using the TCRdist pipeline, a later analysis assigned CDR3 sequences along with most-parsimonious VDJ recombination scenarios. A later analysis defined each TCR beta chain by its CDR3 amino acid sequence plus V-gene family, and excluded reads lacking a unique V-gene family. A later analysis removed 592 highly shared, low-generation-probability nucleotide sequences to deal with suspected cross-contamination and a sequencing artifact. A later analysis calculated a clonal expansion index for each public chain from normalized within-repertoire ranks of inferred template counts. In a later analysis, generation probabilities were computed with a VDJ recombination model fitted to out-of-frame rearrangements, and the resulting probabilities were checked against IGoR. Hypergeometric tests were used in a later analysis to score TCR-TCR, TCR-HLA and TCR-CMV co-occurrence, with a repertoire-size bias correction applied to the TCR pairs. A later analysis estimated false discovery rates by permuting HLA or CMV assignments 20 times. In a later analysis, co-occurring TCRs were grouped with DBSCAN, and TCRdist sequence similarity was added when clustering was performed within HLA-allele-positive subsets. For co-occurrence clustering, repertoires with fewer than 30,000 or more than 120,000 public chains were excluded, along with 5 or 6 repertoires with anomalous nucleotide sharing. TCRdb re-hosts the immuneACCESS table, in-frame sequences only. Its copies lack some clones; in the studies checked, an unresolved V gene accounts for under half of them, and the cause for the rest is not known. D and trimming were read from the DNA, whereas the V and J calls and clone size are those reported in that table. This sample lists some 190,000 clones; around three quarters were detected once. Jointly, the top ten make up less than 2.5% of the sample.

The cohort comprised fewer than 700 healthy bone marrow donors. All cohort members were sampled while nominally healthy, although unrecorded immune exposures were likely present. The donor tested CMV seropositive and was one of the 289 seropositive cohort members. A peripheral blood sample was collected from each donor, and TCR beta sequencing was performed on peripheral blood mononuclear cells. Genomic DNA extraction from the blood cell samples was performed with the Qiagen DNeasy Blood Extraction Kit. This clone was picked up a small number of times. The antigen it recognizes is unknown. There are no base qualities to consult, and no much larger clone falls within one base. V drops 7 bases and J drops 5 bases, leaving 12 bases in between. Taken from cysteine to phenylalanine, the CDR3 has 12 residues. This entry keeps only the CDR3 DNA: 36 bases, framed from base 1. CDR1 and CDR2 (SNHLY, FYNNEI) derive from the germline V gene.

Summary of the overall study and its limitations: In a later analysis, HLA-associated TCR beta chains were found to be more clonally expanded and to have lower generation probabilities than equally common non-associated chains. Correlated functional status among segregating V segments might be attributable to linkage disequilibrium, but an unknown experimental factor could not be ruled out. A further reported finding was that TCR beta sequences accurately predicted the HLA-A and HLA-B alleles for most subjects in the first cohort. In vitro tests confirmed that three of the cytomegalovirus-associated TCR beta chains recognize cytomegalovirus antigens. Because some donors lacked HLA typing at each locus, the association tests relied only on the typed subset. In a later genetic analysis, fewer N-insertions in productive TCRs were reported among donors in an Asian-associated ancestry cluster than the roughly 670-donor mean. In a later analysis, TCR association rates were found to vary across HLA loci, with the most associated TCRs seen for DRB1 alleles and the fewest for HLA-C alleles. V-gene and J-gene trimming of TCR beta chains was associated with a missense DCLRE1C variant in a later genetic analysis, and the association was replicated in an independent cohort. A cluster of highly shared sequence variants was judged likely to be a technical artifact of the sequencing pipeline. Cytomegalovirus status was reported to be diagnosed by the classifier with high specificity and sensitivity in both the original and validation cohorts. Roughly uniform sequencing depth across donors was assumed in presence/absence analyses, although this assumption may not hold. Only TCR beta chains were sequenced in this cohort, and the absence of alpha or paired-chain data limited detectable features. When HLA alleles, especially DR and DQ, strongly co-occurred, TCR associations were difficult to assign to individual alleles. According to a later analysis, parvovirus B19, influenza, CMV and Epstein-Barr virus appeared linked to several top co-occurrence clusters. It was suggested by the authors that the approach could potentially be generalized to other disease states and immunological phenotypes. In an earlier analysis of 587 of the donors, most TCR beta V segments were observed in productive rearrangements about 87% or about 30% of the time, broadly matching IMGT annotations. Some IMGT-functional V segments, including TRBV6-2 and TRBV6-3, could not be distinguished by the 87-base-pair reads and were therefore excluded. Across donors, most TCR sequences were observed very rarely, whereas some public TCRs were present in many individuals. The only immune exposure information available for the cohort was CMV serostatus. In a later analysis, some 18,000 TCR beta sequences were associated with specific HLA alleles at a false discovery rate of 0.05. According to a later analysis, most CMV-associated TCR beta chains appeared to be HLA-restricted, and the HLA associations seemed to be driven largely by CMV exposure. In the study, approximately 160 TCR beta chains were listed as associated with cytomegalovirus. Because counts were too low, about 15 rarely observed V segments, including chromosome 9 orphons, were left out of the earlier analysis of 587 of the donors.

The source is a woman in her thirties in good health and CMV-seropositive. The rearrangement combines TRBV2 with TRBJ2-7; perhaps TRBD2 is the D gene, with 5 bases matching. What was sequenced was PBMCs. DNA sequence: TGTGCCAGCACGGGGAAAGTTCACGAGCAGTACTTC. It specifies CASTGKVHEQYF.